This T cell receptor (beta chain) was captured by sequencing in a study of technical replicates of blood from a few donors. CDR1 is SEHNR and CDR2 is FQNEAQ in the germline V gene (reference sequence). V trimming: 5 bases; J trimming: 6 bases; junction bases outside the gene matches: 6. The CDR3 consists of 14 residues. This clone was seen just once. TCRdb's copy holds only in-frame clones and misses some; the assay was immunoSEQ multiplex PCR. The sample records 55,000 to 80,000 clones, 92% being singletons. The sample comprised T cells isolated from PBMCs. This TCR was recovered from a human donor in good health. The J gene is TRBJ2-5, the V gene TRBV7-9; 10 bases match TRBD2. The CDR3 protein is CASSPIAGGQTQYF. In nucleotides, the CDR3 is TGTGCCAGCAGCCCGATAGCGGGAGGCCAGACCCAGTACTTC.